These 5 T cell receptor beta chains were sequenced from one sample in a study of beta chain features in type 1 diabetes. The antigens of these receptors remain unknown. Every bit of the isolated RNA underwent reverse transcription, so sequencing read expressed TCRB transcripts. Generated by immunoSEQ multiplex PCR, the TCRdb table keeps only in-frame clones and is missing some. The table lists around 310,000 clones, around an eighth of them singletons. Findings of the study overall: For Type 1 diabetes patients, all four CD4+ subsets carried TCRB CDR3s that were moderately but significantly shorter.

Material for sequencing was naive CD4+ T cells from blood. The receptor source for this set is a woman younger than 35 with type 1 diabetes.

This chain uses TRBV5-4 with TRBJ2-1, with 7 bases fitting TRBD1. The CDR3 contains 15 residues. Germline V gives CDR1 SGHNT, CDR2 YYREEE (reference sequence). The V gene end was trimmed by 3 bases and the J gene end by 3 bases; junction bases not matched to a gene: 6. The CDR3 coding sequence is TGTGCCAGCAGCTCGACAGGGAATAACTACAATGAGCAGTTCTTC. Amino acids: CASSSTGNNYNEQFF.

The V gene is TRBV18, the J gene TRBJ2-5; unclear D gene. CDR1 is KGHSH, CDR2 LQKENI, per germline. Trimming took off 2 bases at V and 2 bases at J, with 6 bases between the two ends. CDR3 size: 13 residues. The CDR3 sequence: CASSPSQQETQYF. The DNA for the CDR3 is TGTGCCAGCTCACCATCACAGCAAGAGACCCAGTACTTC.

The CDR3 is CASRRQGGEAFF. DNA of the CDR3: TGTGCCAGCAGACGACAGGGGGGAGAAGCTTTCTTT. The chain employs TRBV7-2 and TRBJ1-1; 9 bases agree with TRBD1. CDR1 and CDR2 from the germline V gene are SGHTA and FQGNSA. The CDR3 length is 12 residues. With V trimmed by 6 bases and J by 8 bases, 4 bases remained unmatched.

This clone has just a few counts. This chain links TRBV4-1 with TRBJ2-7; a weak D match, TRBD2 (6 bases). The germline V and J ends were trimmed by 0 bases and 2 bases, with 23 bases remaining between them. In germline, CDR1 is MGHRA, CDR2 YSYEKL. The CDR3 is 19 residues long. Here the CDR3 reads CASSQDRGARGDLTYEQYF. CDR3 DNA: TGCGCCAGCAGCCAAGATCGAGGCGCCCGCGGGGACCTCACCTACGAGCAGTACTTC.

This clone was picked up a small number of times. The rearrangement links TRBV28 to TRBJ2-7, with a tentative D call TRBD1 (7 bases). Trimming left V 8 bases short and J 1 base short, with 18 bases between. The CDR3 is 15 amino acids. CDR1 MDHEN and CDR2 SYDVKM come from the germline V gene. The CDR3 protein is CASGLGSGGSYEQYF. CDR3 nucleotide sequence: TGTGCCAGCGGCCTGGGGTCAGGGGGGTCCTACGAGCAGTACTTC.